The sequence of this TCR beta chain was determined in a study of cytomegalovirus exposure and HLA in healthy donors. Whole-study findings and limits: It emerged from a later analysis that several of the most significant clusters appeared to be linked to common viral pathogens.

This CDR3 has 15 amino acids. Looked up from germline, CDR1 is SEHNR and CDR2 is FQNEAQ (reference sequence). V gave up 3 bases and J gave up 0 bases; unmatched junction bases: 0. This clone was counted between two and nine times. What it recognizes is unknown. The PCR made use of 60 Vbeta and 13 Jbeta primers. Profiling relied on immunoSEQ multiplex PCR, and the TCRdb table lists in-frame clones only, not all of them. The data hold roughly 69,000 clones, with under 85% observed a single time. Specimen: PBMCs. The TCR comes from a middle-aged man in good health and CMV-seronegative. J is TRBJ1-4 and V is TRBV7-9; 8 nucleotides agree with TRBD1. This chain's CDR3 is CASSLDRATNEKLFF. For the CDR3, the DNA is TGTGCCAGCAGCTTGGACAGGGCAACTAATGAAAAACTGTTTTTT.